A selection of T cell receptor beta chains follows, all from one sample in a study of blood T cells in healthy people across ages. TCRdb fed the 5' RACE reads into MiXCR, producing one record per CDR3 protein. The sample has about 1,500,000 distinct CDR3 sequences; about 43% are singletons. Sequencing used blood. All receptors derive from a woman younger than 35 in good health. The CDR3 runs from the conserved cysteine through the conserved F or W. The order of the fields is CDR3 length, J gene, D gene, clone size, V gene, CDR3 protein, CDR3 DNA. A D gene is named only where the DNA matches it firmly. Part of the rows lack a size; the others show once, few, many or a class for expanded clones.

len: 15; j_gene: TRBJ1-2; d_gene: NA; abundance: NA; v_gene: TRBV14; CDR3aa: CASSQDRQPYYGYTF; CDR3nt: TGTGCCAGCAGCCAAGATAGGCAGCCCTACTATGGCTACACCTTC
len: 12; j_gene: TRBJ2-7; d_gene: TRBD2; abundance: many; v_gene: TRBV5-1; CDR3aa: CASSLREGEQYF; CDR3nt: TGCGCCAGCAGCTTGAGGGAGGGCGAGCAGTACTTC
len: 18; j_gene: TRBJ2-6; d_gene: NA; abundance: few; v_gene: TRBV11-2; CDR3aa: CASSLGYWMKPGANVLTF; CDR3nt: TGTGCCAGCAGCTTGGGGTATTGGATGAAGCCTGGGGCCAACGTCCTGACTTTC
len: 13; j_gene: TRBJ2-5; d_gene: TRBD2; abundance: few; v_gene: TRBV20-1; CDR3aa: CSGGLAGAETQYF; CDR3nt: TGCAGCGGCGGACTAGCGGGAGCCGAGACCCAGTACTTC
len: 15; j_gene: TRBJ1-6; d_gene: NA; abundance: few; v_gene: TRBV20-1; CDR3aa: CSANFRKGVSSPLHF; CDR3nt: TGCAGTGCTAATTTCCGGAAGGGAGTGAGTTCACCCCTCCACTTT
len: 13; j_gene: TRBJ1-5; d_gene: NA; abundance: few; v_gene: TRBV12-3/TRBV12-4; CDR3aa: CASSSWQNQPQHF; CDR3nt: TGTGCCAGCAGTTCTTGGCAAAATCAGCCCCAGCATTTT
len: 18; j_gene: TRBJ1-4; d_gene: NA; abundance: NA; v_gene: TRBV3-1; CDR3aa: CASSQDHRTPGPNEKLFF; CDR3nt: TGTGCCAGCAGCCAAGACCATAGAACCCCAGGGCCTAATGAAAAACTGTTTTTT
len: 14; j_gene: TRBJ2-4; d_gene: TRBD1; abundance: few; v_gene: TRBV5-6; CDR3aa: CASSWGQGRNIQYF; CDR3nt: TGTGCCAGCAGCTGGGGACAGGGCCGGAACATTCAGTACTTC
len: 13; j_gene: TRBJ2-1; d_gene: NA; abundance: few; v_gene: TRBV6-1; CDR3aa: CATQPRKYNEQFF; CDR3nt: TGTGCCACCCAGCCGCGGAAGTACAATGAGCAGTTCTTC
len: 16; j_gene: TRBJ2-2; d_gene: TRBD1; abundance: NA; v_gene: TRBV4-1; CDR3aa: CASSQGGRGLAGELFF; CDR3nt: TGCGCCAGCAGCCAAGGAGGTAGGGGGCTCGCCGGGGAGCTGTTTTTT
len: 16; j_gene: TRBJ1-2; d_gene: NA; abundance: NA; v_gene: TRBV6-6; CDR3aa: CASSYQDGTDNYGYTF; CDR3nt: TGTGCCAGCAGTTACCAAGACGGTACAGACAACTATGGCTACACCTTC
len: 16; j_gene: TRBJ2-3; d_gene: TRBD1; abundance: few; v_gene: TRBV28; CDR3aa: CASSLLGGATADTQYF; CDR3nt: TGTGCCAGCAGTTTATTAGGGGGCGCGACGGCAGATACGCAGTATTTT
len: 15; j_gene: TRBJ1-1; d_gene: NA; abundance: NA; v_gene: TRBV12-3/TRBV12-4; CDR3aa: CASSKPGYLRTEAFF; CDR3nt: TGTGCCAGCAGTAAACCGGGGTACTTGAGAACTGAAGCTTTCTTT
len: 15; j_gene: TRBJ2-7; d_gene: NA; abundance: few; v_gene: TRBV6-5; CDR3aa: CASSLYTLGSYEQYF; CDR3nt: TGTGCCAGCAGTTTATACACCCTAGGGTCCTACGAGCAGTACTTC
len: 11; j_gene: TRBJ1-1; d_gene: NA; abundance: few; v_gene: TRBV12-3/TRBV12-4; CDR3aa: CASSSATEAFF; CDR3nt: TGTGCCAGCAGTTCGGCCACTGAAGCTTTCTTT
len: 18; j_gene: TRBJ2-3; d_gene: TRBD2; abundance: NA; v_gene: TRBV10-3; CDR3aa: CAISESMGGTSGIGTQYF; CDR3nt: TGTGCCATCAGTGAGTCGATGGGGGGGACTAGCGGAATCGGTACGCAGTATTTT
len: 16; j_gene: TRBJ1-2; d_gene: TRBD1; abundance: few; v_gene: TRBV5-6; CDR3aa: CASSFEMTGGTPGYTF; CDR3nt: TGTGCCAGCAGTTTTGAAATGACAGGGGGGACCCCCGGCTACACCTTC
len: 13; j_gene: TRBJ2-4; d_gene: NA; abundance: NA; v_gene: TRBV20-1; CDR3aa: CSGTGVSKNIQYF; CDR3nt: TGCAGTGGTACGGGAGTGTCCAAAAACATTCAGTACTTC
len: 15; j_gene: TRBJ2-1; d_gene: TRBD2; abundance: NA; v_gene: TRBV6-5; CDR3aa: CASRLDGTNYNEQFF; CDR3nt: TGTGCCAGCAGGTTGGACGGGACTAACTACAATGAGCAGTTCTTC
len: 16; j_gene: TRBJ2-7; d_gene: NA; abundance: NA; v_gene: TRBV6-2/TRBV6-3; CDR3aa: CASNTISRTPSYEQYF; CDR3nt: TGTGCCAGCAACACGATTTCCAGGACACCCTCCTACGAGCAGTACTTC
len: 17; j_gene: TRBJ2-7; d_gene: TRBD2; abundance: NA; v_gene: TRBV6-1; CDR3aa: CASSEAPVGGSTYEQYF; CDR3nt: TGTGCCAGCAGTGAAGCCCCCGTCGGGGGGAGCACCTACGAGCAGTACTTC
len: 15; j_gene: TRBJ1-1; d_gene: TRBD1; abundance: NA; v_gene: TRBV7-8; CDR3aa: CASSQRTGGAGEAFF; CDR3nt: TGTGCCAGCAGCCAGCGGACAGGGGGCGCGGGTGAAGCTTTCTTT
len: 15; j_gene: TRBJ2-7; d_gene: NA; abundance: NA; v_gene: TRBV12-3/TRBV12-4; CDR3aa: CASTMTGQFYNEQYF; CDR3nt: TGTGCCAGCACTATGACTGGGCAGTTCTACAATGAGCAGTACTTC
len: 15; j_gene: TRBJ1-5; d_gene: NA; abundance: NA; v_gene: TRBV2; CDR3aa: CASTESKWGNQPQHF; CDR3nt: TGTGCCAGCACGGAGAGTAAGTGGGGCAATCAGCCCCAGCATTTT
len: 15; j_gene: TRBJ2-3; d_gene: TRBD1; abundance: NA; v_gene: TRBV6-1; CDR3aa: CASSGDRGVTDTQYF; CDR3nt: TGTGCCAGCAGCGGGGACAGGGGCGTCACAGATACGCAGTATTTT
len: 14; j_gene: TRBJ2-1; d_gene: NA; abundance: NA; v_gene: TRBV11-2; CDR3aa: CASSEGHSRNEQFF; CDR3nt: TGTGCCAGCAGCGAAGGCCATAGTCGGAATGAGCAGTTCTTC
len: 15; j_gene: TRBJ2-5; d_gene: TRBD1; abundance: NA; v_gene: TRBV7-3; CDR3aa: CASSFDRGGGETQYF; CDR3nt: TGTGCCAGCAGCTTCGACAGGGGAGGAGGAGAGACCCAGTACTTC
len: 15; j_gene: TRBJ1-2; d_gene: NA; abundance: NA; v_gene: TRBV21-1; CDR3aa: CASTLQFSDDYGYTF; CDR3nt: TGTGCCAGCACCCTTCAGTTTTCAGACGACTATGGCTACACCTTC
len: 16; j_gene: TRBJ2-1; d_gene: NA; abundance: few; v_gene: TRBV2; CDR3aa: CASSLRGFPGPNEQFF; CDR3nt: TGTGCCAGCAGCCTCCGGGGCTTCCCGGGACCCAATGAGCAGTTCTTC
len: 17; j_gene: TRBJ2-3; d_gene: NA; abundance: NA; v_gene: TRBV6-6; CDR3aa: CASRVEGISRGTDTQYF; CDR3nt: TGTGCCAGCAGGGTCGAGGGTATATCCAGAGGCACAGATACGCAGTATTTT